Following are 9 T cell receptor beta chains from one sample sequenced in a study of identical twins. TCRdb passed the 5' RACE reads through MiXCR, listing each CDR3 protein once. The profile shows around 960,000 distinct CDR3 sequences, about 12% of them singletons. The same sample was also used in a study of yellow fever vaccine responses in identical twins.

Sequenced input: PBMCs. All receptors derive from a woman under 30 in good health.

This rearrangement joins TRBV3-1 to TRBJ2-5; 10 bases align to TRBD2. Germline assignment: CDR1 LGHDT and CDR2 YNNKEL (reference sequence). This CDR3 contains 15 residues. The J segment lost 2 bases and the V segment lost 5 bases, leaving 5 bases of the junction unmatched. The CDR3 bases are TGTGCCAGCAGCAGACTAGCGGGTGCACAAGAGACCCAGTACTTC. Translation: CASSRLAGAQETQYF.

This clonotype has only a few counts. The chain combines TRBV5-4 with TRBJ2-1; 7 bases agree with TRBD2. Germline CDR1 reads SGHNT; CDR2 reads YYREEE (reference sequence). V was pared by 1 base and J by 12 bases, with 7 bases of the junction left unmatched. The CDR3 sequence is 13 residues long. The CDR3 region is CASSLSGGLGQFF. CDR3 DNA: TGTGCCAGCAGCTTGTCGGGAGGTTTGGGGCAGTTCTTC. Full variable domain (remainder filled in from reference TRBV5-4 and TRBJ2-1): ETGVTQSPTHLIKTRGQQVTLRCSSQSGHNTVSWYQQALGQGPQFIFQYYREEENGRGNFPPRFSGLQFPNYSSELNVNALELDDSALYLCASSLSGGLGQFFGPGTRLTVL.

The rearrangement links TRBV29-1 to TRBJ2-7; tentative D call: TRBD1 (6 bases). Germline CDR1 is SQVTM and CDR2 is ANQGSEA. CDR3 length equals 15 residues. Trimming removed 1 base from V and 11 bases from J, with 24 bases in between. CDR3 bases: TGCAGCGTTGAAGTGTTAGGGGGTAGGGCTTCTAAGGAGTACTTC. Its translation is CSVEVLGGRASKEYF.

The chain couples TRBV5-5 to TRBJ2-2, with D tentatively TRBD1 (6 bases). The CDR3 runs to 17 residues. CDR1 is SGHKS, CDR2 YYEKEE, per germline (reference sequence). Between the trimmed V and J ends, which lost 1 base and 0 bases, there was a span of 13 bases. The CDR3 nucleotides are TGTGCCAGCAGCTTGAGGGGGTGGGTCGCGAACACCGGGGAGCTGTTTTTT. Translated, it gives CASSLRGWVANTGELFF.

The rearrangement links TRBV7-8 to TRBJ2-5, with 12 bases matching TRBD2. The CDR3 spans 17 residues. Germline V gives CDR1 SGHVS, CDR2 FQNEAQ. V gave up 4 bases and J gave up 5 bases; unmatched junction bases: 11. CDR3 nucleotides: TGTGCCAGCAGCTACCGAATCGGACTAGCGGGATCTGAGACCCAGTACTTC. Translating it yields CASSYRIGLAGSETQYF.

This clonotype was seen a few times. V is TRBV10-3 and J is TRBJ2-1; D perhaps matches TRBD1 (6 bases). The germline V gene has CDR1 ENHRY and CDR2 SYGVKD. The CDR3 is 15 residues long. The V end lost 11 bases, the J end lost 4 bases, and 21 bases lay between the germline ends. CDR3 loop: CAAGPRQAEYNEQFF. The CDR3 bases are TGTGCCGCCGGTCCGCGACAGGCAGAGTACAATGAGCAGTTCTTC.

In this sample, this clonotype turned up many times. The rearrangement links TRBV7-9 to TRBJ1-4; the D is unclear. The CDR3 has 16 residues. Germline CDR1 and CDR2: SEHNR and FQNEAQ (reference sequence). The V end was cut by 0 bases, the J end by 6 bases, with 14 bases between. CDR3 DNA: TGTGCCAGCAGCTTAGCGCGGGGAGGTGATGATGAAAAACTGTTTTTT. It yields the protein CASSLARGGDDEKLFF.

This clonotype was counted a single time. The chain employs TRBV7-9 and TRBJ1-2, with D unresolved. The CDR3 length is 15 residues. The germline CDR1 and CDR2 sequences are SEHNR and FQNEAQ (reference sequence). V was cut by 0 bases and J by 4 bases, with 12 bases left in between. The CDR3 spells CASSLAAQTGYGYTF. The DNA for the CDR3 is TGTGCCAGCAGCTTAGCGGCGCAGACGGGCTATGGCTACACCTTC.

This chain joins TRBV12-3 or TRBV12-4 and TRBJ1-1; D is unclear. Trimming removed 8 bases from V and 7 bases from J, with 8 bases in between. The CDR3 sequence is 10 residues long. The CDR3 reads CASVYGEAFF. The CDR3 region has the DNA TGTGCCAGCGTTTATGGTGAAGCTTTCTTT.